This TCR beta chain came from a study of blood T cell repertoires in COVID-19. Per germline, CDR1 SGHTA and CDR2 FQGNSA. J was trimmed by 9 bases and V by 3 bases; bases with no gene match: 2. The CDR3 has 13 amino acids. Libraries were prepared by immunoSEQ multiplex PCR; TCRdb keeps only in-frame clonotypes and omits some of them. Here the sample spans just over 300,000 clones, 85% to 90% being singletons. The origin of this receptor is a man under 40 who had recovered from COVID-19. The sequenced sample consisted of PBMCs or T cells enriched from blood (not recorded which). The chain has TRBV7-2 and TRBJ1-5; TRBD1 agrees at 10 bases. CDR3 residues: CASSLDRGAPQHF. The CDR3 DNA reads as TGTGCCAGCAGCTTGGACAGGGGGGCGCCCCAGCATTTT.